This record covers a single T cell receptor (beta chain). Its antigen is unknown. Base qualities are missing; no much larger clone stands one base away. The sample has other DNA sequences that encode this CDR3 too. A single peripheral blood draw of approximately 0.11 L on average was collected from each donor into heparinised tubes. Using a panel that included CD45RO, CCR7, CD25, CD127, CD95 and CD27, naive, central memory, regulatory and stem cell-like memory CD4+ T cells were sorted on a BD FACSAria II. Every sorted population had a purity above 95%. PBMCs were isolated right away by Lymphoprep density gradient centrifugation and were stained directly, without culture. So that batch effects would be minimized, each experiment stained and sorted samples in pairs, pairing one healthy donor with one patient. The data derive from a study of beta chain features in type 1 diabetes (dated by TCRdb to about 2018). For the study in its entirety: No differences in mean age, gender distribution, total cell number or subset yield were found between patients and healthy donors. A total of roughly 100 million sorted cells were examined across all samples, and the number of cells per subset was strongly correlated with RNA yield. The study compared TCRB repertoires of sorted circulating CD4+ T cell subsets between recently diagnosed type 1 diabetes patients and matched healthy donors. Whereas all 30 or so donors provided naive and central memory subsets, regulatory and stem cell-like memory subsets were isolated from just 8 patients and roughly eight healthy donors.

The entire amount of isolated RNA was reverse transcribed using the High Capacity cDNA Reverse Transcription Kit, so the sequenced TCRB transcripts were expressed ones. Naive, central memory and regulatory T cell samples underwent deep immunoSEQ sequencing, averaging around 4 million total reads per sample. Sorted cells were lysed in RLT buffer and RNA was extracted with DNase-treated RNeasy Micro or Mini kits, depending on cell number. Each cell subset was processed on its own to prevent cross-contamination, while patient and healthy donor samples were processed together. The immunoSEQ multiplex PCR was used to amplify TCRB sequences from cDNA, yielding 87-bp fragments that span the CDR3 region. Amplicons were sequenced on the Illumina HiSeq platform. On the study's bioinformatics: Synthetic template baselines were used to correct PCR bias computationally, reads within Hamming distance 2 were collapsed, and singletons that could not be merged were discarded. By aligning reads against IMGT, V, D and J genes, CDR3 length, and insertions or deletions at six rearrangement sites were assigned. Clonotype counts were normalized to sorted cell number within each subset before computing true diversity and Gini coefficients with the tcR R package. Repertoire sharing was quantified using the overlap coefficient calculated on TCRB nucleotide sequences. Out-of-frame TCRB sequences from naive cells were analyzed to stand in for the pre-selection repertoire. Here the immuneACCESS table is served through TCRdb, limited to in-frame sequences with V and J called. Missing clones are a known gap in these copies; in checked studies unresolved V genes cover under half, and the rest lacks a known reason. V and J calls and clone size follow that table, whereas D and trimming were derived from the DNA. Across this sample there are 350,000 to 400,000 clones, with around 12% seen only once. Of the sample, around 0.0099% falls within the top ten clones.

Here is what the overall study found, with its caveats: Because cDNA was sequenced instead of genomic DNA, highly expressing activated cells could be over-represented, though the groups showed no difference in activation or CD3 levels. Shorter templates might have been favored by PCR, but patient and control samples were amplified and corrected together, so both groups would have been affected equally by any skew. In all four CD4+ subsets, TCRB CDR3 length was moderately but significantly shorter in type 1 diabetes patients. Naive, central memory and regulatory TCRB repertoires appeared to be more alike among patients than among healthy donors. Fewer insertions and more nucleotide deletions at VDJ recombination sites were observed in patients with type 1 diabetes, implying thymic rearrangement abnormalities. Because small numbers of individuals were included in the HLA sub-analyses, any influence of HLA type on TCRB rearrangement was left unresolved.

The CDR3 starts with the cysteine, ends with the phenylalanine, and has 16 residues. Left in the record is the CDR3 DNA by itself, 48 bases read in frame from the first base. The germline V gene gives CDR1 as SGDLS and CDR2 as YYNGEE. V is pruned by 2 bases and J by 0 bases, leaving 1 base of the junction without a gene match. The TCR comes from a woman aged 18-30 years with type 1 diabetes. The chain joins TRBV9 to TRBJ2-3; a stretch of 12 junction bases matches TRBD2. Sequencing used naive CD4+ T cells from blood. The cell subset or site tag for this specimen amounts to: true naive CD4+ T cells. The CDR3 reads as follows: CASSVGTSGSTDTQYF. The sequenced DNA: TGTGCCAGCAGCGTTGGGACTAGCGGGAGCACAGATACGCAGTATTTT.